This TCR beta chain was identified in a study of blood T cell repertoires in COVID-19. Background on the study: Collection of acute and convalescent COVID-19 samples took place in the United States, Italy and Spain. T cells, B-cell-depleted T cells, or PBMCs supplied cDNA or gDNA.

Trimming removed 5 bases at V and 3 bases at J, with 8 bases between. Looked up from germline, CDR1 is SNHLY and CDR2 is FYNNEI. CDR3 length equals 12 residues. Under the authors' procedure: From reference gene primer amplification, estimates of nucleated cell counts were derived. Libraries were prepared by immunoSEQ multiplex PCR; TCRdb keeps only in-frame clonotypes and omits some of them. The D gene and trimming were derived from the DNA, and the V and J assignments and clone size from that table. The data hold under 150,000 clones, with around 76% observed a single time. What was sequenced was peripheral blood. The TCR originated in a man in his sixties with acute or convalescent COVID-19. The rearrangement links TRBV2 to TRBJ2-7; D may be TRBD2 (5 bases). The CDR3 nucleotides read TGTGCCAGCAGTCCGGACTTCTACGAGCAGTACTTC. It yields the protein CASSPDFYEQYF.